These 27 T cell receptor beta chains were sequenced from one sample in a study of blood T cell repertoires in COVID-19. Assay: immunoSEQ multiplex PCR; the TCRdb copy retains only in-frame clones and omits some. The table lists fewer than 150,000 clones, around 64% of them singletons. Source material: peripheral blood. The receptors were gathered from a human donor with acute or convalescent COVID-19. The donor label of this sample is uncertain.

This clone was counted once. The chain recombines TRBV5-6 with TRBJ1-3; D not resolved. CDR3 length: 13 amino acids. The germline V and J ends were trimmed by 4 bases and 0 bases, with 5 bases remaining between them. Germline lookup yields CDR1 SGHDT and CDR2 YYEEEE. CDR3 region: CASSLISGNTIYF. The CDR3 coding sequence is TGTGCCAGCAGCCTAATCTCTGGAAACACCATATATTTT.

This clone was found once. This chain joins TRBV28 and TRBJ2-1, with 8 nucleotides matching TRBD1. Germline-derived CDR1 and CDR2 are MDHEN and SYDVKM. The CDR3 runs to 16 residues. V shed 5 bases, J shed 1 base, and the junction held 7 bases outside the gene matches. This chain's CDR3 is CASSGTGTGSYNEQFF. The CDR3 region has the DNA TGTGCCAGCAGTGGGACCGGGACAGGTTCCTACAATGAGCAGTTCTTC.

This chain joins TRBV2 and TRBJ1-5; D not resolved. Germline CDR1 and CDR2: SNHLY and FYNNEI. The CDR3 covers 15 residues. The V end was cut by 7 bases, the J end by 0 bases, with 13 bases between. CDR3 DNA sequence: TGTGCCAGCACCCCCGCACCCTATAGCAATCAGCCCCAGCATTTT. Its protein is CASTPAPYSNQPQHF.

The chain carries TRBV2 and TRBJ1-3; TRBD1 might be the D (6 bases). From germline, CDR1 is SNHLY and CDR2 FYNNEI. V lost 1 base and J lost 0, with 28 bases in between. The length of the CDR3 is 22 residues. CDR3 in amino acids: CASSEGQRLIRDNEPSGNTIYF. CDR3 DNA sequence: TGTGCCAGCAGTGAAGGGCAGCGATTAATCCGGGACAACGAACCCTCTGGAAACACCATATATTTT.

This chain links TRBV2 with TRBJ1-5, with TRBD1 as a possible D gene (5 bases). The V gene lost 3 bases and the J gene lost 5 bases, with 14 bases spanning the gap. CDR1 is SNHLY and CDR2 is FYNNEI in the germline V gene. The CDR3 has 15 amino acids. The CDR3 loop is CASSDLGYRHQPQHF. In DNA form, the CDR3 reads TGTGCCAGCAGTGACCTAGGTTACAGGCATCAGCCCCAGCATTTT.

This clone was observed a few times. This chain links TRBV5-1 with TRBJ2-2; a possible D gene is TRBD1 (6 bases). The CDR3 is 16 amino acids. Trimming cost V 0 bases and J 4 bases, with 13 bases left between them. Germline V gene data show CDR1 as SGHRS and CDR2 as YFSETQ. The CDR3 region is CASSLGTVHGTGELFF. As DNA, the CDR3 is TGCGCCAGCAGCTTGGGGACAGTACATGGCACCGGGGAGCTGTTTTTT.

J is TRBJ2-3 and V is TRBV5-8; D perhaps matches TRBD1 (6 bases). The length of the CDR3 is 15 residues. Looked up from germline, CDR1 is SGHTS and CDR2 is YDEGEE. Trimming took off 4 bases at V and 7 bases at J, with 19 bases between the two ends. CDR3 sequence: CASSQGSVSTNTQYF. The CDR3 coding sequence is TGTGCCAGCAGCCAGGGGTCGGTTAGCACGAATACGCAGTATTTT.

The rearrangement joins TRBV5-1 to TRBJ1-4, with a tentative D call TRBD1 (6 bases). V gave up 0 bases and J gave up 13 bases, with 10 bases separating them. CDR3 length equals 12 residues. Germline values: CDR1 SGHRS, CDR2 YFSETQ. CDR3 nucleotide sequence: TGCGCCAGCAGCTTGGAGGGGGTCGGACTGTTTTTT. Translating it yields CASSLEGVGLFF.

The chain employs TRBV2 and TRBJ2-2, with 8 positions matching TRBD1. Germline loops: CDR1 SNHLY, CDR2 FYNNEI. The CDR3 contains 14 residues. The V and J ends lost 6 bases and 5 bases, in that order; junction bases with no gene match: 5. Written as DNA, the CDR3 is TGTGCCAGCAGAACGGACAGGGAAACCGGGGAGCTGTTTTTT. Encoded protein: CASRTDRETGELFF.

The chain links TRBV5-6 to TRBJ1-2; TRBD1 matches at 9 bases. Per germline, CDR1 SGHDT and CDR2 YYEEEE. V shed 4 bases and J 4 bases; nucleotides not matched to a gene: 11. There are 16 residues in the CDR3. The CDR3 DNA follows: TGTGCCAGCAGCACCCTTGGGGACAGGGCCTCCTATGGCTACACCTTC. The encoded protein is CASSTLGDRASYGYTF.

This chain connects TRBV3-1 (or the pseudogene TRBV3-2) to TRBJ1-2, with 7 positions matching TRBD1. From germline, CDR1 is LGHDT and CDR2 YNNKEL (reference sequence). The CDR3 runs to 13 residues. V lost 5 bases to trimming and J lost 8 bases; unmatched junction nucleotides: 8. The CDR3 is CASSSDRVYGYTF. CDR3 DNA sequence: TGTGCCAGCAGCTCCGACAGGGTGTACGGCTACACCTTC.

The V gene is TRBV6-2 or TRBV6-3, the J gene TRBJ2-2, with a possible D match to TRBD1 (6 bases). V was trimmed by 2 bases and J by 2 bases, leaving 18 bases between them. The CDR3 runs 18 residues. CDR1 and CDR2 (germline): MNHEY, SVGEGT. The CDR3 DNA follows: TGTGCCAGCAGTTACCCCACAGGGATGAGGAGAAACACCGGGGAGCTGTTTTTT. It encodes CASSYPTGMRRNTGELFF.

V usage is TRBV2 and J usage is TRBJ2-3; 10 positions match TRBD2. CDR3 length equals 15 residues. Germline CDR1 SNHLY, CDR2 FYNNEI. Trimming removed 6 bases from V and 3 bases from J; junction bases left unmatched: 6. The CDR3 reads CASRGAGGWTDTQYF. In DNA form, the CDR3 reads TGTGCCAGCAGGGGAGCGGGGGGGTGGACAGATACGCAGTATTTT.

J is TRBJ2-3 and V is TRBV6-1, with D hard to call. This CDR3 has 12 residues. Trimming removed 3 bases from V and 4 bases from J, with 5 bases in between. CDR1 is MNHNS, CDR2 SASEGT, per germline. The CDR3 loop reads CASSDIADTQYF. DNA for the CDR3: TGTGCCAGCAGTGATATAGCAGATACGCAGTATTTT.

This chain uses TRBV10-2 with TRBJ2-3, with 8 bases fitting TRBD1. Unmatched junction bases numbered 2, after V lost 0 bases and J lost 6 bases. Germline values: CDR1 WSHSY, CDR2 SAAADI. The length of the CDR3 is 14 residues. CDR3 bases: TGCGCCAGCAGTGAGTCGCCAGGGGGCGATACGCAGTATTTT. Protein sequence: CASSESPGGDTQYF.

The rearrangement joins TRBV7-8 to TRBJ1-4, with D unresolved. The CDR3 has 14 amino acids. Germline CDR1 is SGHVS and CDR2 is FQNEAQ. Trimming removed 1 base from V and 4 bases from J, with 7 bases in between. CDR3 bases: TGTGCCAGCAGCTTAGGAGCGGGTAATGAAAAACTGTTTTTT. Amino acids: CASSLGAGNEKLFF.

The rearrangement uses TRBV20-1 and TRBJ2-1; TRBD2 is a possible D gene (6 bases). V was pared by 3 bases and J by 4 bases, with 10 bases between. Germline V gene lookup returns CDR1 DFQATT and CDR2 SNEGSKA (reference sequence). This CDR3 is 13 amino acids long. This CDR3 is CSASPTSYNEQFF. The DNA for the CDR3 is TGCAGTGCTAGTCCGACTAGTTACAATGAGCAGTTCTTC.

Only one count was recorded for this clone. The chain has TRBV28 and TRBJ1-1; TRBD1 agrees at 7 bases. This CDR3 has 15 amino acids. Germline assignment: CDR1 MDHEN and CDR2 SYDVKM. J was trimmed by 0 bases and V by 5 bases; bases with no gene match: 6. CDR3: CASSPPGQMNTEAFF. As DNA, the CDR3 is TGTGCCAGCAGTCCTCCGGGACAGATGAACACTGAAGCTTTCTTT. Supplemented by reference TRBV28 and TRBJ1-1, the full variable domain reads DVKVTQSSRYLVKRTGEKVFLECVQDMDHENMFWYRQDPGLGLRLIYFSYDVKMKEKGDIPEGYSVSREKKERFSLILESASTNQTSMYLCASSPPGQMNTEAFFGQGTRLTVV.

The chain links TRBV7-2 to TRBJ2-2; 8 bases match TRBD2. The CDR3 runs 15 residues. The V gene's germline CDR1 is SGHTA and CDR2 FQGNSA. The trim removed 5 bases at V and 4 bases at J, leaving 6 bases unmatched. The CDR3 is CASSPGGATTGELFF. CDR3 DNA: TGTGCCAGCAGCCCCGGGGGGGCGACCACCGGGGAGCTGTTTTTT.

The chain joins TRBV6-5 to TRBJ2-2, with 8 bases fitting TRBD2. The germline V gene has CDR1 MNHEY and CDR2 SVGAGI. The CDR3 loop spans 14 amino acids. Losses at the gene ends were 10 bases for V and 5 bases for J; bases not matched to a gene: 9. The CDR3 region is CAIRGGPRTGELFF. CDR3 in DNA: TGTGCCATTCGGGGGGGACCTAGAACCGGGGAGCTGTTTTTT.

About this clone itself: Distinct nucleotide sequences in the sample also encode this CDR3. The V call is TRBV11-2, the J call TRBJ2-5; TRBD1 is a possible D gene (5 bases). CDR1 and CDR2 from the germline V gene are SGHAT and FQNNGV. V was pared by 5 bases and J by 2 bases, with 9 bases between. CDR3 length equals 13 residues. CDR3 amino acids: CASSLRGQETQYF. Written as DNA, the CDR3 is TGTGCCAGCAGCCTTAGGGGTCAAGAGACCCAGTACTTC.

V usage is TRBV6-5 and J usage is TRBJ2-5; weak D call: TRBD2 (6 bases). The CDR3 is made up of 16 amino acids. Germline-derived CDR1 and CDR2 are MNHEY and SVGAGI. Trimming left V 1 base short and J 2 bases short, with 14 bases between. CDR3 sequence: CASSYFPGGRQETQYF. CDR3 bases: TGTGCCAGCAGTTACTTTCCCGGGGGTAGGCAAGAGACCCAGTACTTC.

The J gene is TRBJ2-1, the V gene TRBV6-5; 10 bases fit TRBD1. V was clipped by 5 bases and J by 6 bases; unmatched bases: 4. Germline-derived CDR1 and CDR2 are MNHEY and SVGAGI. This CDR3 comprises 14 residues. CDR3 nucleotides: TGTGCCAGCAGTAACCGGGACAGGGGCAATGAGCAGTTCTTC. Its protein is CASSNRDRGNEQFF.

This chain links TRBV19 with TRBJ1-4, with TRBD1 identical over 7 bases. Germline V CDR1 and CDR2: LNHDA, SQIVND (reference sequence). The CDR3 runs to 16 residues. V was pared by 2 bases and J by 0 bases, with 3 bases of the junction left unmatched. DNA for the CDR3: TGTGCCAGTAGTATAAACAGGGGAGCAACTAATGAAAAACTGTTTTTT. Protein sequence: CASSINRGATNEKLFF.

The chain employs TRBV5-1 and TRBJ2-1, with 8 bases matching TRBD2. The CDR3 runs to 14 residues. The junction had 5 bases not matched to a gene; V was cut back by 0 bases and J by 9 bases. The germline CDR1 and CDR2 sequences are SGHRS and YFSETQ. CDR3: CASSLVSGGLEQFF. The DNA of the CDR3 is TGCGCCAGCAGCTTGGTGTCGGGGGGGCTTGAGCAGTTCTTC.

A note on this clone: Its ends do not fully match the called genes, so a read error is possible. The CDR3: CASSRRGTGRPGSVSF. Here the CDR3 DNA reads TGTGCCAGCAGCCGCCGCGGGACAGGACGCCCTGGGAGTGTTTCGTTT. The gene calls are TRBV28 and TRBJ2-3; 8 nucleotides agree with TRBD1. Germline values: CDR1 MDHEN, CDR2 SYDVKM. The CDR3 runs 16 residues.

The chain joins TRBV9 to TRBJ2-3, with 7 bases lining up with TRBD2. Germline trimming cut 3 bases from V and 0 bases from J; bases unmatched to any gene: 7. The CDR3 runs 16 residues. Germline V gives CDR1 SGDLS, CDR2 YYNGEE. The CDR3 sequence: CASSGGSGASTDTQYF. CDR3 coding DNA: TGTGCCAGCAGCGGGGGGAGCGGGGCTAGCACAGATACGCAGTATTTT.